This T cell receptor (beta chain) was recovered during a study of T cell repertoires in cytomegalovirus infection. As for the study in general: CMV infection and matching HLA type were both indicated by public TCR beta signatures.

Whole-study results and caveats: Cumulative public TCR beta family frequency identified carriers of CMV plus the relevant HLA. Across the ex vivo response, the dominant clonotypes were HLA-C-restricted CMV-specific TCR beta clonotypes.

The CDR3 spans 15 residues. Germline values: CDR1 SGHTA, CDR2 FQGNSA. Trimming stripped 5 bases from V and 2 bases from J, with 10 bases between. This clonotype was observed many times. The antigen is not known. TCRdb re-analysed the reads in MiXCR, keeping a single row per CDR3 protein. The table has tens of thousands of distinct CDR3 sequences, around 21% seen once. The TCR sequence derives from a human donor in good health (CMV status not recorded). Some clones in this sample may be carry-over from other donors' samples. The chain recombines TRBV7-2 with TRBJ1-6, with a weak D call TRBD1 (5 bases). The material sequenced was PBMCs, sequenced either directly or after in vitro stimulation (not recorded which). This CDR3 reads CASSQGSTYNSPLHF. DNA of the CDR3: TGTGCCAGCAGCCAGGGTTCTACCTATAATTCACCCCTCCACTTT.